The text below deals with one TCR beta chain. Its matching antigen is unknown. Each CDR3 protein is one row after TCRdb ran MiXCR on the RT-PCR reads. Of roughly 570,000 distinct CDR3 sequences listed, 13% to 15% are singletons. The sample originates from a study of response to subunit inactivated influenza vaccine. The study, taken as a whole, reports: Few new T cells, the authors suggested, are recruited by each seasonal influenza vaccination.

This TCR was sampled from a man aged 45-65 years who received an inactivated influenza vaccine. The specimen was PBMCs from blood, collected less than 13 days after vaccination.

The DNA of the CDR3 is TGCGCCAGCAGCTTAACTAGCGGGCGCAACTACGAGCAGTACTTC. It yields the protein CASSLTSGRNYEQYF. This chain connects TRBV5-1 to TRBJ2-7, with 9 bases aligning to TRBD2. Germline V gives CDR1 SGHRS, CDR2 YFSETQ. J gave up 3 bases and V 2 bases, and 6 bases lay outside the gene matches. The CDR3 is 15 residues long.